These 19 T cell receptor beta chains were sequenced from one sample in a study of PD-1 blockade in classical Hodgkin lymphoma. All patients relapsed after autologous stem cell transplantation, and brentuximab vedotin exposure varied. Profiling relied on immunoSEQ multiplex PCR, and the TCRdb table lists in-frame clones only, not all of them. The data hold 95,000 to 100,000 clones, with 85% to 90% observed a single time. The sequenced sample was peripheral blood mononuclear cells (PBMCs), obtained before the second cycle of nivolumab. All receptors derive from a human donor with classical Hodgkin lymphoma.

The chain carries TRBV6-1 and TRBJ2-1, with 7 nucleotides matching TRBD1. This CDR3 contains 16 residues. Per the germline V gene, CDR1 is MNHNS and CDR2 is SASEGT. The J segment lost 2 bases and the V segment lost 0 bases, leaving 4 bases of the junction unmatched. CDR3 sequence reads: CASSEAEGQPYNEQFF. Written as DNA, the CDR3 is TGTGCCAGCAGTGAAGCCGAGGGACAGCCCTACAATGAGCAGTTCTTC.

The chain carries TRBV19 and TRBJ1-1; maybe TRBD1 (6 bases). This CDR3 has 14 amino acids. The ends were cut back, 3 bases at V and 4 bases at J, with 12 bases in the middle. CDR1 and CDR2 from the germline V gene are LNHDA and SQIVND (reference sequence). The CDR3 DNA sequence: TGTGCCAGTAGTATCCCCTCAGGGGTCACTGAAGCTTTCTTT. This sequence encodes CASSIPSGVTEAFF.

The chain uses TRBV7-8 and TRBJ1-6; the D gene is possibly TRBD1 (6 bases). The CDR3 is 17 residues long. V lost 0 bases and J 0 bases, leaving 9 bases between the germline ends. From germline, CDR1 is SGHVS and CDR2 FQNEAQ. The DNA for the CDR3 is TGTGCCAGCAGCTTAGCAACAGGGAGCTCCTATAATTCACCCCTCCACTTT. Amino acid sequence: CASSLATGSSYNSPLHF.

V usage is TRBV6-6 and J usage is TRBJ2-2; D remains ambiguous. Trimming took off 6 bases at V and 4 bases at J, with 9 bases between the two ends. The CDR3 covers 13 residues. Germline V gene lookup returns CDR1 MNHNY and CDR2 SVGAGI (reference sequence). CDR3 loop: CASRAKGTGELFF. CDR3 DNA sequence: TGTGCCAGCAGGGCGAAGGGCACCGGGGAGCTGTTTTTT.

This chain links TRBV4-1 with TRBJ1-5, with 7 bases fitting TRBD1. V gave up 0 bases and J gave up 10 bases; unmatched junction bases: 9. This CDR3 has 15 residues. Germline V gene lookup returns CDR1 MGHRA and CDR2 YSYEKL. The CDR3 sequence: CASSQEDRERDPQHF. For the CDR3, the DNA is TGCGCCAGCAGCCAAGAAGACAGGGAGAGGGACCCCCAGCATTTT.

The chain employs TRBV5-1 and TRBJ1-2; 10 bases are a match to TRBD1. The CDR3 loop spans 15 amino acids. V shed 3 bases and J 6 bases; nucleotides not matched to a gene: 8. CDR1 is SGHRS and CDR2 is YFSETQ in the germline V gene. This chain's CDR3 is CASSSRTGGVDGYTF. Here the CDR3 DNA reads TGCGCCAGCAGCTCTCGGACAGGGGGGGTCGATGGCTACACCTTC.

The chain uses TRBV7-6 and TRBJ1-1; TRBD1 is a possible D gene (6 bases). The germline V gene encodes CDR1 SGHVS and CDR2 FNYEAQ. V lost 0 bases and J 11 bases, leaving 16 bases between the germline ends. The length of the CDR3 is 14 residues. CDR3 region: CASSLARKRTVAFF. In DNA form, the CDR3 reads TGTGCCAGCAGCTTAGCGCGGAAGCGGACAGTCGCTTTCTTT.

This rearrangement joins TRBV7-2 to TRBJ2-3; D gene ambiguous. V lost 1 base to trimming and J lost 3 bases, with 11 bases between them. The germline gives CDR1 SGHTA, CDR2 FQGNSA. The CDR3 consists of 15 residues. This chain's CDR3 is CASSLGASSTDTQYF. The CDR3, as DNA: TGTGCCAGCAGCTTAGGAGCGTCCTCTACAGATACGCAGTATTTT.

The chain uses TRBV30 and TRBJ1-5; D is uncertain. CDR1 is GTSNPN and CDR2 is SVGIG in the germline V gene (reference sequence). The CDR3 totals 13 residues. Trimming removed 0 bases at V and 4 bases at J, with 7 bases between. CDR3 nucleotides: TGTGCCTGGAGTGTATGGGGAAATCAGCCCCAGCATTTT. Translating gives CAWSVWGNQPQHF. The full variable domain, its missing parts supplied by reference TRBV30 and TRBJ1-5, is SQTIHQWPATLVQPVGSPLSLECTVEGTSNPNLYWYRQAAGRGLQLLFYSVGIGQISSEVPQNLSASRPQDRQFILSSKKLLLSDSGFYLCAWSVWGNQPQHFGDGTRLSIL.

The V gene is TRBV30, the J gene TRBJ2-2; D call uncertain. Between the trimmed V and J ends, which lost 4 bases and 6 bases, there was a span of 12 bases. The CDR3 extends over 13 amino acids. Germline V lookup: CDR1 GTSNPN, CDR2 SVGIG (reference sequence). The CDR3, as DNA: TGTGCCTGGACCTCTGCCTGGGCCGGGGAGCTGTTTTTT. Translation: CAWTSAWAGELFF.

The chain uses TRBV27 and TRBJ2-5; D is undetermined. This CDR3 contains 16 residues. Per the germline V gene, CDR1 is MNHEY and CDR2 is SMNVEV (reference sequence). V lost 0 bases, J lost 3 bases, and 14 bases lay in between. CDR3 protein: CASSLSISMLKETQYF. The CDR3 DNA reads TGTGCCAGCAGTTTATCGATATCTATGTTGAAAGAGACCCAGTACTTC.

V and J are TRBV21-1 and TRBJ1-3; the table's D call, TRBD1, was not checked against the DNA. TRBV21-1 represents a pseudogene. The CDR3 extends over 15 amino acids. The DNA for the CDR3 is TGTGCCAGCAGCAAAGACAGGCGCTCTGGAAACACCATATATTTT. Protein: CASSKDRRSGNTIYF.

V is TRBV4-2 and J is TRBJ1-4; weak D call: TRBD1 (5 bases). The CDR3 runs 14 residues. Trimming took 3 bases from V and 6 from J, leaving 11 bases between them. The germline V gene has CDR1 LGHNA and CDR2 YNFKEQ. This chain's CDR3 is CASSHRDVDEKLFF. The CDR3 nucleotides are TGTGCCAGCAGCCACCGGGACGTTGATGAAAAACTGTTTTTT.

This rearrangement joins TRBV21-1 to TRBJ1-3. TRBV21-1 is given as a pseudogene. This CDR3 has 16 residues. CDR3 sequence reads: CASSKAPLHSGNTIYF. As DNA, the CDR3 is TGTGCCAGCAGCAAAGCGCCTCTGCACTCTGGAAACACCATATATTTT.

The genes are TRBV7-2 and TRBJ2-1; 9 bases align to TRBD1. This CDR3 has 14 residues. Trimming removed 5 bases from V and 9 bases from J; junction bases left unmatched: 8. Germline-derived CDR1 and CDR2 are SGHTA and FQGNSA. CDR3 in amino acids: CASSTTGTGIEQFF. CDR3 bases: TGTGCCAGCAGCACCACCGGGACAGGGATTGAGCAGTTCTTC.

The chain couples TRBV11-2 to TRBJ2-2; D uncertain. CDR3 length equals 12 residues. Germline CDR1 and CDR2: SGHAT and FQNNGV. Between the trimmed V and J ends, which lost 5 bases and 4 bases, there was a span of 5 bases. For the CDR3, the DNA is TGTGCCAGCAGCCTGTCCACCGGGGAGCTGTTTTTT. Translating gives CASSLSTGELFF.

The genes are TRBV6-5 and TRBJ2-2; D perhaps matches TRBD1 (6 bases). Germline CDR1 is MNHEY and CDR2 is SVGAGI. The ends were cut back, 7 bases at V and 3 bases at J, with 15 bases in the middle. This CDR3 has 15 amino acids. The CDR3 DNA is TGTGCCAGCACACAGGGTACGGAGCACACCGGGGAGCTGTTTTTT. This sequence encodes CASTQGTEHTGELFF.

This clone turned up a few times. The chain has TRBV5-1 and TRBJ1-2, with a tentative D call TRBD1 (5 bases). Germline V gene lookup returns CDR1 SGHRS and CDR2 YFSETQ. Trimming took 0 bases from V and 7 from J, leaving 10 bases between them. The CDR3 is 13 amino acids. The CDR3 nucleotides are TGCGCCAGCAGCTTGGAAGGGGCAGGTGGCTACACCTTC. It is translated as CASSLEGAGGYTF.

Remarks on this clone: One end of the junction varies from germline; a read error may be responsible. The gene calls are TRBV7-8 and TRBJ1-5; 12 bases fit TRBD1. Looked up from germline, CDR1 is SGHVS and CDR2 is FQNEAQ. The CDR3 totals 17 residues. In DNA form, the CDR3 reads TGTGCCAGCAGCTCCACAACCGGGACAGGGGGCAACCAGCCCCAGCATTTT. Its protein product is CASSSTTGTGGNQPQHF.